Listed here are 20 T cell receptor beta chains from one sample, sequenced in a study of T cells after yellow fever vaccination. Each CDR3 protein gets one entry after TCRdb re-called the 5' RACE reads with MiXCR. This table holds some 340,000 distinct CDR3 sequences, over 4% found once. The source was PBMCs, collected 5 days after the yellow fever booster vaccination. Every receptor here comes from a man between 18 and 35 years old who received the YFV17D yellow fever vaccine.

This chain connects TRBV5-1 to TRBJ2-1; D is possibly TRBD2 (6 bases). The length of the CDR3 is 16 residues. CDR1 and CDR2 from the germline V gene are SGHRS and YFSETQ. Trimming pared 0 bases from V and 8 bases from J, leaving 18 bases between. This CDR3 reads CASSLALTRGLDEQFF. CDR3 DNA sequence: TGCGCCAGCAGCTTGGCTCTGACTAGGGGTTTGGATGAGCAGTTCTTC.

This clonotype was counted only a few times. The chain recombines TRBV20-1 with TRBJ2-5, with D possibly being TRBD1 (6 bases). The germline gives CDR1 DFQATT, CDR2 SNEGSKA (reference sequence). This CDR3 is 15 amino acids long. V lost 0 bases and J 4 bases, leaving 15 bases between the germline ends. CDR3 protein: CSARDSRGFGETQYF. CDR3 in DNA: TGCAGTGCTAGAGATTCCAGGGGATTTGGAGAGACCCAGTACTTC.

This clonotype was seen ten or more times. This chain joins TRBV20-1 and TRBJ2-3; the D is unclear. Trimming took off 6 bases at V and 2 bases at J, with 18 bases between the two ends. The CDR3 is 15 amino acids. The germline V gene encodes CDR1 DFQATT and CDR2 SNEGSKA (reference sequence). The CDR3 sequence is CSAPTPSGSTDTQYF. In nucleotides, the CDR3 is TGCAGTGCCCCCACCCCCTCGGGTTCCACAGATACGCAGTATTTT.

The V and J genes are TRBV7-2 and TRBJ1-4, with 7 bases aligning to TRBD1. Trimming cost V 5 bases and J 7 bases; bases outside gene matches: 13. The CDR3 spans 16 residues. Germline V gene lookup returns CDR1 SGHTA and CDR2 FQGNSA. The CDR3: CASSQSRRGQGEKLFF. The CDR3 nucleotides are TGTGCCAGCAGCCAATCAAGAAGGGGGCAAGGTGAAAAACTGTTTTTT. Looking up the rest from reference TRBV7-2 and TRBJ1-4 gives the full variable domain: GAGVSQSPSNKVTEKGKDVELRCDPISGHTALYWYRQSLGQGLEFLIYFQGNSAPDKSGLPSDRFSAERTGGSVSTLTIQRTQQEDSAVYLCASSQSRRGQGEKLFFGSGTQLSVL.

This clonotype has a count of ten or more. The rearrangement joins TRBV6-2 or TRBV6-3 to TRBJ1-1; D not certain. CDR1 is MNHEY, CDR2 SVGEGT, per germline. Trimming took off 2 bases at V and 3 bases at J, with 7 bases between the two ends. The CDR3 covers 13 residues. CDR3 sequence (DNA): TGTGCCAGCAGTTACGAGGAGGACACTGAAGCTTTCTTT. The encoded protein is CASSYEEDTEAFF.

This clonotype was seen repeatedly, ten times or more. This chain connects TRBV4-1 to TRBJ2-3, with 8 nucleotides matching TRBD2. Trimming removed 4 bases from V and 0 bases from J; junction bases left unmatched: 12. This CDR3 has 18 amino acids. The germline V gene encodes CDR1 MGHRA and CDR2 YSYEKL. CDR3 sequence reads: CASSPRGASGRSTDTQYF. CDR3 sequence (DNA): TGCGCCAGCAGCCCAAGGGGGGCTAGCGGGCGAAGCACAGATACGCAGTATTTT.

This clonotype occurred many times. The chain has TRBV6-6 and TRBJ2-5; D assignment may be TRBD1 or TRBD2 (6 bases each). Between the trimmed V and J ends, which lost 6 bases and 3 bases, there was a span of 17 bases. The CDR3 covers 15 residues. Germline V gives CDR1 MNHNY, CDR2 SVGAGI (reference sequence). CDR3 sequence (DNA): TGTGCCAGCAGACCCCAAGGGGGGCCGGAAGAGACCCAGTACTTC. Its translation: CASRPQGGPEETQYF.

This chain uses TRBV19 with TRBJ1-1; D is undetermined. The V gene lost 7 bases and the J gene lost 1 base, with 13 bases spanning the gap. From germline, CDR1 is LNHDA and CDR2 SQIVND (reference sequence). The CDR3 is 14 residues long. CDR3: CASTLLGPNTEAFF. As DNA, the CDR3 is TGTGCCAGTACCCTCCTCGGACCGAACACTGAAGCTTTCTTT.

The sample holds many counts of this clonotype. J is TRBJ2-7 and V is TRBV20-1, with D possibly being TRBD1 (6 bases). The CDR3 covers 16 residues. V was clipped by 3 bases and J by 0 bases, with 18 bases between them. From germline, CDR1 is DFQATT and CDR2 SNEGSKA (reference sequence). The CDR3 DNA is TGCAGTGCTAGTTTCCTGACAGGACACCCCTCCTACGAGCAGTACTTC. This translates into CSASFLTGHPSYEQYF.

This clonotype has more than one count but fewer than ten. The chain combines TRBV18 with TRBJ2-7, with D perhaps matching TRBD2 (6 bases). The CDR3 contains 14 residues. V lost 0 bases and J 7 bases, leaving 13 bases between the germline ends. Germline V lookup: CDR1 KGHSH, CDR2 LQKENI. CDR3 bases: TGTGCCAGCTCACCACCGGCCGGGGCGGGAGAGCAGTACTTC. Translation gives CASSPPAGAGEQYF.

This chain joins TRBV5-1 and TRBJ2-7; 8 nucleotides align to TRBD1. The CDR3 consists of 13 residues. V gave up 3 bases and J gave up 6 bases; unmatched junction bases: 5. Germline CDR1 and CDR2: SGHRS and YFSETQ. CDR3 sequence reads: CASSWGQVSEQYF. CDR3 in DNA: TGCGCCAGCAGCTGGGGACAGGTCTCCGAGCAGTACTTC.

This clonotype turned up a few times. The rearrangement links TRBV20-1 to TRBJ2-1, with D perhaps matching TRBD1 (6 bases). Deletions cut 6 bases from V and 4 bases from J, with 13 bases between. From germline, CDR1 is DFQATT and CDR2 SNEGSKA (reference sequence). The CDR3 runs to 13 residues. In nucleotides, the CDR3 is TGCAGTGCAGGGGGAGCCTCATACAATGAGCAGTTCTTC. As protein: CSAGGASYNEQFF.

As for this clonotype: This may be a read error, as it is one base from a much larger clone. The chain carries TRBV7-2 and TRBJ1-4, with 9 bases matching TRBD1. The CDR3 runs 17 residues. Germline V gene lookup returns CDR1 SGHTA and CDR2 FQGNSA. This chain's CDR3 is CASGLTGLQGAREKLFF. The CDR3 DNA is TGTGCCAGCGGCTTAACGGGGTTACAGGGGGCGCGGGAAAAACTGTTTTTT.

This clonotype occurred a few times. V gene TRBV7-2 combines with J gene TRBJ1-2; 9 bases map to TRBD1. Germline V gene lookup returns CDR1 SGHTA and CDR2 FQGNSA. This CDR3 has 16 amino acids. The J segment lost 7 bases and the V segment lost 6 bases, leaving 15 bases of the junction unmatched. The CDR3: CASRRSPGQGGGGYTF. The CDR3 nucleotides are TGTGCCAGCAGGCGATCCCCGGGACAGGGAGGAGGTGGCTACACCTTC.

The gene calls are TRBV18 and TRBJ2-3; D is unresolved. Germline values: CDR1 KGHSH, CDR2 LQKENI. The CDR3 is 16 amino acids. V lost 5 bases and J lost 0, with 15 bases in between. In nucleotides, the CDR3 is TGTGCCAGCTCAGGGCCCTCAAGGTCTAGCACAGATACGCAGTATTTT. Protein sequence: CASSGPSRSSTDTQYF.

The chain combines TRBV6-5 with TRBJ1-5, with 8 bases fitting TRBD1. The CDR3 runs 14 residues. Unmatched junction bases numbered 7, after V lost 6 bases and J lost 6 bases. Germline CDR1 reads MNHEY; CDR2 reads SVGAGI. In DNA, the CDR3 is TGTGCCAGCAGACGTGGACAGGGAGGTCAGCCCCAGCATTTT. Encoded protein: CASRRGQGGQPQHF.

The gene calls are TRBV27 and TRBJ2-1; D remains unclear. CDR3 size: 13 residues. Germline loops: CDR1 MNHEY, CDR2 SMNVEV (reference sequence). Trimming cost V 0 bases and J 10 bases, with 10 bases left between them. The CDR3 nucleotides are TGTGCCAGCAGTTTATCGGGCTTGCGAGAGCAGTTCTTC. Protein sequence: CASSLSGLREQFF.

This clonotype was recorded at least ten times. The CDR3 reads CASSFSVPQETQYF. In DNA, the CDR3 is TGTGCCAGCAGCTTTTCTGTCCCTCAAGAGACCCAGTACTTC. V usage is TRBV7-9 and J usage is TRBJ2-5; D gene unclear. Deletions cut 3 bases from V and 2 bases from J, with 10 bases between. The CDR3 has 14 residues. CDR1 and CDR2 (germline): SEHNR, FQNEAQ (reference sequence).

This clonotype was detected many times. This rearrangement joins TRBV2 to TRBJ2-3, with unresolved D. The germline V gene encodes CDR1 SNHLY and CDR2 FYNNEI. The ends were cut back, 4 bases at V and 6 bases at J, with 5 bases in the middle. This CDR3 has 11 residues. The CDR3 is CASSVADTQYF. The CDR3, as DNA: TGTGCCAGCAGTGTTGCGGATACGCAGTATTTT.

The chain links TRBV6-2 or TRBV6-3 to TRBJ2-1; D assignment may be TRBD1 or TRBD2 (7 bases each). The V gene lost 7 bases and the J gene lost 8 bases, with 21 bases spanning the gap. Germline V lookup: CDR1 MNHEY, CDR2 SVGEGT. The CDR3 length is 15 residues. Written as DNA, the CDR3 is TGTGCCAGCAAGGAACAGGGGAGGGACTGGGATGAGCAGTTCTTC. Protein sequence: CASKEQGRDWDEQFF.